The T cell receptor beta chain described here comes from a study of PD-1 blockade in classical Hodgkin lymphoma (dated by TCRdb to 2018 to 2021). With regard to the full study: Nivolumab dosing was 3 mg/kg intravenously every 2 weeks, continuing until either disease progression or unacceptable toxicity. To define a peripheral blood immune signature of response to PD-1 blockade in classical Hodgkin lymphoma, the study combined TCR beta sequencing with CyTOF. Study-level results and caveats: Baseline diversity similar to that of newly diagnosed patients was observed in trial patients achieving complete response, whereas significantly lower diversity was observed in partial responders and progressors. A significant rise by C4D1 was seen in CD4+ but not CD8+ TCR diversity (p=0.0027 vs p=0.16), with the rise being most apparent in complete responders (p=0.02). Lower diversity was observed in patients in whom nivolumab was started less than 1 year after ASCT, and these patients were excluded from later analyses so that confounding by immune reconstitution would be avoided. The study was restricted to a single clinical trial cohort, and the causes of repertoire differences, possibly disease activity or prior therapy, were left undefined. Baseline TCR diversity was reported to be lower in newly diagnosed patients than in healthy donors and to be lower still in relapsed/refractory patients.

The time point label on this specimen signifies: cycle 1 day 1 (C1D1), immediately before nivolumab initiation. Every trial patient had relapsed following autologous stem cell transplantation, and prior brentuximab vedotin exposure was what differed among cohorts A, B and C. A total of more than 55 patients with relapsed/refractory classical Hodgkin lymphoma made up the trial cohort, and each patient's best overall response was complete response, partial response or progressive disease. Single-agent nivolumab was administered to trial patients in the multi-cohort phase II CheckMate 205 trial. Best overall response was determined by an independent review committee according to the 2007 International Working Group response criteria. PBMCs from the trial were collected at three points: immediately before nivolumab initiation (C1D1), and during therapy at cycle 2 day 1 and cycle 4 day 1. Peripheral blood was collected in 8 mL Vacutainer Cell Preparation Tubes, from which PBMCs were isolated by centrifugation and then cryopreserved.

At the junction V is shortened by 2 bases and J by 0 bases, with 11 bases in between. Reading the germline V gene (reference sequence) gives CDR1 MNHEY and CDR2 SMNVEV. The CDR3, from cysteine to phenylalanine, totals 16 residues. Only the CDR3 part of the read is kept: 48 bases, read in frame from the first base. Notes on this clone: The antigen it recognizes is unknown. No qualities accompany the bases; no much larger clone lies one base away.

Genomic DNA was extracted with the Qiagen DNeasy kit from unsorted PBMCs and from negatively selected CD4+ and CD8+ fractions. Amplification of TCR beta CDR3 regions was done by immunoSEQ multiplex PCR with primers that anneal to V and J segments. Amplification bias was minimized using a synthetic immune receptor repertoire, and residual bias was removed computationally after sequencing. The paper's processing steps were these. Custom Python scripts were used to quantify repertoire diversity as the Shannon entropy index. Unsorted, CD4+ and CD8+ repertoires were examined separately, except in combined analyses, for which CD4+ and CD8+ sequences were merged in silico. Clonal expansion was defined as at least a 2-fold frequency increase after treatment relative to C1D1, with a pseudocount of 0.5 for undetected baseline clones. Clones with 0 or 1 copy at C1D1 were defined as singleton clones, while clones with 2 or more copies were defined as non-singleton clones. Clones expanded in unsorted samples were annotated as CD4+, CD8+ or unknown by matching protein sequences in sorted samples from the same patient. Wilcoxon tests on paired samples were used to test diversity changes from C1D1 to C4D1. This immuneACCESS table, as held by TCRdb, lists in-frame sequences with V and J called but not all clones. Of the missing ones, under half trace to an unresolved V gene in checked studies; the others have no known cause. The D gene and trimming were derived from the DNA, and the V and J assignments and clone size from that table. The sample table records 70,000 to 80,000 clones; approximately 94% of these occur just once. In total, the top ten clones hold under 9.5% of the sample.

The sequence derives from a human donor with classical Hodgkin lymphoma. The chain couples TRBV27 to TRBJ1-3, and perhaps TRBD1 as D gene, on 5 matching bases. The specimen comprised peripheral blood mononuclear cells (PBMCs), sampled at baseline. The CDR3 reads CASSLLGPSSGNTIYF. The nucleotides read TGTGCCAGCAGTTTACTGGGGCCATCCTCTGGAAACACCATATATTTT.